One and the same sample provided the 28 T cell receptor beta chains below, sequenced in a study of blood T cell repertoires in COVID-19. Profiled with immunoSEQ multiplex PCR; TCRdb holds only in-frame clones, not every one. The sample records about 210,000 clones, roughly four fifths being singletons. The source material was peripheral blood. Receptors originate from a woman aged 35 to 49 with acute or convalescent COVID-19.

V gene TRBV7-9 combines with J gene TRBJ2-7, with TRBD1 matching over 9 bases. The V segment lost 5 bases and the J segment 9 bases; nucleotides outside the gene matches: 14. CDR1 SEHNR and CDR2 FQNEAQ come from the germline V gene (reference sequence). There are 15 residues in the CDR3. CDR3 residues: CASSKHTGGQARQYF. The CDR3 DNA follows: TGTGCCAGCAGCAAACACACAGGGGGCCAGGCCAGGCAGTACTTC.

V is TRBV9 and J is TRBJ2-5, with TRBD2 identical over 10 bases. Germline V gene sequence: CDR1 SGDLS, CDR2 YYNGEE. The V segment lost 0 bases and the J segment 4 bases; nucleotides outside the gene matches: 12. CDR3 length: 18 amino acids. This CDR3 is CASSVGGASGRGLETQYF. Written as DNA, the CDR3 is TGTGCCAGCAGCGTAGGTGGGGCTAGCGGGAGAGGTCTAGAGACCCAGTACTTC.

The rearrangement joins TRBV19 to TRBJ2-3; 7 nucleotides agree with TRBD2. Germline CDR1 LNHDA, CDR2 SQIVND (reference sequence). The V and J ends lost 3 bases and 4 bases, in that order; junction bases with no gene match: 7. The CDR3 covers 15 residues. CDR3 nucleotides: TGTGCCAGTAGTATGGGCGGGAGAGGAGCAGATACGCAGTATTTT. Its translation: CASSMGGRGADTQYF.

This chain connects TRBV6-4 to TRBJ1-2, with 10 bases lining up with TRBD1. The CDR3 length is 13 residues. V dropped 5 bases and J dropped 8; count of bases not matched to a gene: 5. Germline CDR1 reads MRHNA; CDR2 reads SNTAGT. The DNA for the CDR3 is TGTGCCAGCAGTCGGGACAGGGGACAGGGCTACACCTTC. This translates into CASSRDRGQGYTF.

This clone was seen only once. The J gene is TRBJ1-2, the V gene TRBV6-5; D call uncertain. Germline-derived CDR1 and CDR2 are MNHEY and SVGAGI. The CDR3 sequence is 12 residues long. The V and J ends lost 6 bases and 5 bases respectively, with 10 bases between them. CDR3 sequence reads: CASRSEWYGYTF. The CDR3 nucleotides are TGTGCCAGCAGATCGGAGTGGTATGGCTACACCTTC.

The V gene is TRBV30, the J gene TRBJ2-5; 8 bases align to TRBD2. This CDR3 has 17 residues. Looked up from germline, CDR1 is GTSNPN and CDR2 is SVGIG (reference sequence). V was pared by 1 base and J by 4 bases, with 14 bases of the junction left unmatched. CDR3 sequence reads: CAWSDRGTVGGGETQYF. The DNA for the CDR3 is TGTGCCTGGAGTGACCGGGGCACCGTCGGGGGGGGAGAGACCCAGTACTTC.

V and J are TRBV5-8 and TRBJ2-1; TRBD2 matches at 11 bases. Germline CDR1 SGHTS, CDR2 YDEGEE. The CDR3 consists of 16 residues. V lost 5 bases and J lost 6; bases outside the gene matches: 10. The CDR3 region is CASSLPGLAEINEQFF. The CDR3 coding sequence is TGTGCCAGCAGTCTACCGGGACTAGCGGAAATCAATGAGCAGTTCTTC.

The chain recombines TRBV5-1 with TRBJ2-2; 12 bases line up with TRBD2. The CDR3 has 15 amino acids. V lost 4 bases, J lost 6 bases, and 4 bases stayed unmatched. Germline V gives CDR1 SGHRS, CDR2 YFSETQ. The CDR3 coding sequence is TGCGCCAGCAGCCCACGGACTAGCGGGGCCGGGGAGCTGTTTTTT. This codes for CASSPRTSGAGELFF.

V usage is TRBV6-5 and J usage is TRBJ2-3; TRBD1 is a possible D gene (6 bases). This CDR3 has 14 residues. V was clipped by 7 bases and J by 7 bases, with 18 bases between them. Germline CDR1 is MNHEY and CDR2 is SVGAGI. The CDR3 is CASIRDMASYTQYF. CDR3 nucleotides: TGTGCCAGCATCCGGGACATGGCCTCGTATACGCAGTATTTT.

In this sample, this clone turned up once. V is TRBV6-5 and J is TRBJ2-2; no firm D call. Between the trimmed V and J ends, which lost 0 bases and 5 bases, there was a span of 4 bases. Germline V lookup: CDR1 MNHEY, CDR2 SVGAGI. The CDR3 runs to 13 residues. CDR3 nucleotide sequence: TGTGCCAGCAGTTACTCTCAGACCGGGGAGCTGTTTTTT. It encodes CASSYSQTGELFF.

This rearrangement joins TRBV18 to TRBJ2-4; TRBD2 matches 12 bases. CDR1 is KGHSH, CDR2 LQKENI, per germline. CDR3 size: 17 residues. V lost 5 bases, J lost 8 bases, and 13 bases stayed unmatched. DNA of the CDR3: TGTGCCAGCTCAGCCTCTAGACTAGCGGGAGCCGCAGACATTCAGTACTTC. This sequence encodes CASSASRLAGAADIQYF.

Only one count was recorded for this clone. In DNA form, the CDR3 reads TGTGCCAGCTCACCAAACAGGGACAATCAGCCCCAGCATTTT. Residues: CASSPNRDNQPQHF. V usage is TRBV18 and J usage is TRBJ1-5; possible D gene TRBD1, 6 bases. This CDR3 comprises 14 residues. V was clipped by 2 bases and J by 3 bases, with 8 bases between them. Germline V CDR1 and CDR2: KGHSH, LQKENI.

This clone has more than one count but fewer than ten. For the CDR3, the DNA is TGTGCCAGCAGCGTTGGGGGGGTCTCTGAAGCTTTCTTT. Amino acid sequence: CASSVGGVSEAFF. V is TRBV9 and J is TRBJ1-1; D perhaps matches TRBD1 (5 bases). V was pared by 2 bases and J by 6 bases, with 11 bases between. This CDR3 is built from 13 residues. Germline CDR1 and CDR2: SGDLS and YYNGEE. The variable domain in full, with the rest retrieved from reference TRBV9 and TRBJ1-1, is DSGVTQTPKHLITATGQRVTLRCSPRSGDLSVYWYQQSLDQGLQFLIQYYNGEERAKGNILERFSAQQFPDLHSELNLSSLELGDSALYFCASSVGGVSEAFFGQGTRLTVV.

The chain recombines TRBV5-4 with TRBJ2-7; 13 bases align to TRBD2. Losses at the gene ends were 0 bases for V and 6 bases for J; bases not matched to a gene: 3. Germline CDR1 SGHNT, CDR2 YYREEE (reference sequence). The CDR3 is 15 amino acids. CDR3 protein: CASSLGGLAGFEQYF. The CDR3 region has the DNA TGTGCCAGCAGCTTGGGGGGACTAGCGGGATTCGAGCAGTACTTC.

The DNA of the CDR3 is TGTGCCAGCAGTTCCCCCAGGTCACTAGCGGGAGGGTTAAGCTCCTACAATGAGCAGTTCTTC. Protein: CASSSPRSLAGGLSSYNEQFF. The chain is built from TRBV6-2 or TRBV6-3 and TRBJ2-1, with 13 bases matching TRBD2. CDR1 and CDR2 (germline): MNHEY, SVGEGT. Trimming removed 4 bases from V and 0 bases from J; junction bases left unmatched: 15. There are 21 residues in the CDR3.

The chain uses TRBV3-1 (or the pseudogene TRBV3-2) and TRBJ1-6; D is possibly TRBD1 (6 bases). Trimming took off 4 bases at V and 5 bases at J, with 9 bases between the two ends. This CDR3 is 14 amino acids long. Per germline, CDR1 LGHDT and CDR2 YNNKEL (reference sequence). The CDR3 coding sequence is TGTGCCAGCAGCCTCGGACAGAATAATTCACCCCTCCACTTT. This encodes CASSLGQNNSPLHF.

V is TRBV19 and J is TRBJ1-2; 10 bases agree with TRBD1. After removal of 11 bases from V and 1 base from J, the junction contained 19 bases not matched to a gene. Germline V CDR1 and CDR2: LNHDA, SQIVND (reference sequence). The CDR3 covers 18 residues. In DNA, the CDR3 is TGTGCCTCAAATGCCGGGACAGGGGTTTTTTCGGGTAACTATGGCTACACCTTC. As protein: CASNAGTGVFSGNYGYTF.

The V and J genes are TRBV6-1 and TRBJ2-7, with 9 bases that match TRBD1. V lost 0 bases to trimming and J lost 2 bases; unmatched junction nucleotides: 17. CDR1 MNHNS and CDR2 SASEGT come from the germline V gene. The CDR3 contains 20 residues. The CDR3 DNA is TGTGCCAGCAGTGAAGCGCGGATTTACGACTATGGGACAGGGACCTACGAGCAGTACTTC. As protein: CASSEARIYDYGTGTYEQYF.

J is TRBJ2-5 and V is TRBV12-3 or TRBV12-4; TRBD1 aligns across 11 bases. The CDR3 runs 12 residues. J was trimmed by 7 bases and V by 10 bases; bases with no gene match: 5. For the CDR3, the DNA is TGTGCCACCGCCGGGACAGGGGGGACCCAGTACTTC. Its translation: CATAGTGGTQYF.

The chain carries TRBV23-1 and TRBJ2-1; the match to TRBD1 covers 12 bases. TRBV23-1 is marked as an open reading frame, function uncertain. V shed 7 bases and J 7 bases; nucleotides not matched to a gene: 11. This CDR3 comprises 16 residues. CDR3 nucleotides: TGCGCCAGCAATAGATCCGGGACAGGGGGCGGAAATGAGCAGTTCTTC. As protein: CASNRSGTGGGNEQFF.

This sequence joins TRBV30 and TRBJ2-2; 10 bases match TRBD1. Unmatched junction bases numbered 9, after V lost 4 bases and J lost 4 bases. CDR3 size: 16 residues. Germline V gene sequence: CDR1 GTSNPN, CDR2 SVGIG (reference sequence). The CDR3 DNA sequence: TGTGCCTGGACCTCATTCGGGACAGGGGTCACCGGGGAGCTGTTTTTT. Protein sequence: CAWTSFGTGVTGELFF.

CDR3 sequence reads: CAWNDGLTYEQYF. For the CDR3, the DNA is TGTGCCTGGAATGATGGCCTTACCTACGAGCAGTACTTC. This chain uses TRBV30 with TRBJ2-7; D not certain. V lost 4 bases and J 2 bases, leaving 12 bases between the germline ends. The CDR3 is 13 residues long. Germline V gene lookup returns CDR1 GTSNPN and CDR2 SVGIG (reference sequence). The entire variable domain, with the rest obtained from reference TRBV30 and TRBJ2-7, is as follows: SQTIHQWPATLVQPVGSPLSLECTVEGTSNPNLYWYRQAAGRGLQLLFYSVGIGQISSEVPQNLSASRPQDRQFILSSKKLLLSDSGFYLCAWNDGLTYEQYFGPGTRLTVT.

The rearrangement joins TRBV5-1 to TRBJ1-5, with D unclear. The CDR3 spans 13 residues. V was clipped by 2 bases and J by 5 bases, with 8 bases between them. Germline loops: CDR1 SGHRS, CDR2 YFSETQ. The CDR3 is CASSLDTDQPQHF. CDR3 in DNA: TGCGCCAGCAGCTTAGACACCGATCAGCCCCAGCATTTT.

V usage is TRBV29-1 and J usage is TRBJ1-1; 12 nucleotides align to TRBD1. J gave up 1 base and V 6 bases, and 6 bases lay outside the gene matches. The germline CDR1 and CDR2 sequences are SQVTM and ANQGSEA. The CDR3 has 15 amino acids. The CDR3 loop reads CSVGDRGQGNTEAFF. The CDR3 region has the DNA TGCAGCGTAGGGGACAGGGGGCAAGGGAACACTGAAGCTTTCTTT.

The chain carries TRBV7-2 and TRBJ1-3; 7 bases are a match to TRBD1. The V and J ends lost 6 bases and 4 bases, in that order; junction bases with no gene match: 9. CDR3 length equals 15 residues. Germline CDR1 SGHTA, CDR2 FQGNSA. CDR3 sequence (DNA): TGTGCCAGCAGTTCGACAGGGTCTGTCGGAAACACCATATATTTT. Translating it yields CASSSTGSVGNTIYF.

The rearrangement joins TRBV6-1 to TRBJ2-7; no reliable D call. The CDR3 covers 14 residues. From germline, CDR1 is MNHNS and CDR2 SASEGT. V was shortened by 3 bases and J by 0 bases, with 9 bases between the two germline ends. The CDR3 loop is CASSDSHNSYEQYF. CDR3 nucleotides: TGTGCCAGCAGTGATTCCCACAACTCCTACGAGCAGTACTTC.

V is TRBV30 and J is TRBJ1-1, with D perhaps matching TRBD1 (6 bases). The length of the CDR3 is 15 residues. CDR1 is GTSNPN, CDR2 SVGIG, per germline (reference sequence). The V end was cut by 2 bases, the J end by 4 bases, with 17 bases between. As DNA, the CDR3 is TGTGCCTGGAGTTCGTGGGGGGGGCTAGGCACTGAAGCTTTCTTT. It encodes CAWSSWGGLGTEAFF.

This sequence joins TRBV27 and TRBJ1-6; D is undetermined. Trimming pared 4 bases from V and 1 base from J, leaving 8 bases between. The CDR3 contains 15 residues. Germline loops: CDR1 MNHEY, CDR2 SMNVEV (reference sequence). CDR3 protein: CASSSPGSYNSPLHF. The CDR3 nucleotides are TGTGCCAGCAGTTCCCCGGGGTCCTATAATTCACCCCTCCACTTT.